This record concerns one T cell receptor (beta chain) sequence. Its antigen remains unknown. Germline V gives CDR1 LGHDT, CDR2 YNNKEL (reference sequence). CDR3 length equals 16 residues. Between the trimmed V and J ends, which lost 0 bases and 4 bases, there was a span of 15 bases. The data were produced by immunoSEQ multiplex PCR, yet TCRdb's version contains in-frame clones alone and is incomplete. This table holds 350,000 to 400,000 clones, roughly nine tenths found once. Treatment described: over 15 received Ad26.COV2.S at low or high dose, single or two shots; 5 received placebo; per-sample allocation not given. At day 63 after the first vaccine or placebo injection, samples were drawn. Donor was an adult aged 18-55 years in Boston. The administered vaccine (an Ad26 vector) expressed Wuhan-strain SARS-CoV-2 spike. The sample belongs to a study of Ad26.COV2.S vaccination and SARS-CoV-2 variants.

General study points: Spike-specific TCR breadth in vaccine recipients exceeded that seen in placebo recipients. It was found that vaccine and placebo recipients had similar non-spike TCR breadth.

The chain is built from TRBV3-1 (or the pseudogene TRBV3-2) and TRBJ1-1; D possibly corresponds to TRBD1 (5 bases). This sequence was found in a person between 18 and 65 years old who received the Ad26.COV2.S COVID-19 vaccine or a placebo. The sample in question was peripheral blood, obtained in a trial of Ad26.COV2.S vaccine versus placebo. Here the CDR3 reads CASSQEAGTGPTEAFF. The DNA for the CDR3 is TGTGCCAGCAGCCAAGAGGCGGGGACTGGGCCCACTGAAGCTTTCTTT.